This T cell receptor (beta chain) was identified in a study of tumor-infiltrating lymphocytes in localized non-small cell lung cancer. Findings and limits, study-wide: Compared with uninvolved lung, tumors showed higher T cell infiltration by TCRbeta sequencing. Different pieces of the same tissue were used for each assay. Available tissue quantity limited TCR sequencing to a patient subset.

The table came from immunoSEQ multiplex PCR; TCRdb's copy has only in-frame clones and leaves some out. The data show approximately 17,000 clones, with roughly two thirds seen just once and 4.3% held by the top ten. V lost 4 bases and J lost 3, with 16 bases in between. This CDR3 spans 15 amino acids. The germline CDR1 and CDR2 sequences are SGHRS and YFSETQ. In the case of this clone: Antigen specificity is unknown.

The receptor comes from a human donor with non-small cell lung cancer. Input material: lung tumor tissue. The gene calls are TRBV5-1 and TRBJ1-1; tentative D call: TRBD1 (6 bases). The CDR3 sequence is CASSGGGEWYTEAFF. CDR3 coding DNA: TGCGCCAGCAGCGGGGGGGGCGAATGGTACACTGAAGCTTTCTTT.